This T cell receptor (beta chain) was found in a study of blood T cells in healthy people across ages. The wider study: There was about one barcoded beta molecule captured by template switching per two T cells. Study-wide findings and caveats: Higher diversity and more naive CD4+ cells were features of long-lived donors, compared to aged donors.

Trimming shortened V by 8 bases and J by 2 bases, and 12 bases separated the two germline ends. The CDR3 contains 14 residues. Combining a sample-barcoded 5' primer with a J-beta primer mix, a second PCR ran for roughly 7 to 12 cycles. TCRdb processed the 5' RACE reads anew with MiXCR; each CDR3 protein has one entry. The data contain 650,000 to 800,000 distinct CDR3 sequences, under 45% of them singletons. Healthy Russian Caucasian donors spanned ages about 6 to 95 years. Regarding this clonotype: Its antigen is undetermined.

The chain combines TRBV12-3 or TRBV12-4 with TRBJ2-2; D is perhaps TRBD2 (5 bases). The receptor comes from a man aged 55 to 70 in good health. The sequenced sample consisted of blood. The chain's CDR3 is CASDRGSNTGELFF. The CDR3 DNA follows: TGTGCCAGCGACCGTGGGAGTAACACCGGGGAGCTGTTTTTT.